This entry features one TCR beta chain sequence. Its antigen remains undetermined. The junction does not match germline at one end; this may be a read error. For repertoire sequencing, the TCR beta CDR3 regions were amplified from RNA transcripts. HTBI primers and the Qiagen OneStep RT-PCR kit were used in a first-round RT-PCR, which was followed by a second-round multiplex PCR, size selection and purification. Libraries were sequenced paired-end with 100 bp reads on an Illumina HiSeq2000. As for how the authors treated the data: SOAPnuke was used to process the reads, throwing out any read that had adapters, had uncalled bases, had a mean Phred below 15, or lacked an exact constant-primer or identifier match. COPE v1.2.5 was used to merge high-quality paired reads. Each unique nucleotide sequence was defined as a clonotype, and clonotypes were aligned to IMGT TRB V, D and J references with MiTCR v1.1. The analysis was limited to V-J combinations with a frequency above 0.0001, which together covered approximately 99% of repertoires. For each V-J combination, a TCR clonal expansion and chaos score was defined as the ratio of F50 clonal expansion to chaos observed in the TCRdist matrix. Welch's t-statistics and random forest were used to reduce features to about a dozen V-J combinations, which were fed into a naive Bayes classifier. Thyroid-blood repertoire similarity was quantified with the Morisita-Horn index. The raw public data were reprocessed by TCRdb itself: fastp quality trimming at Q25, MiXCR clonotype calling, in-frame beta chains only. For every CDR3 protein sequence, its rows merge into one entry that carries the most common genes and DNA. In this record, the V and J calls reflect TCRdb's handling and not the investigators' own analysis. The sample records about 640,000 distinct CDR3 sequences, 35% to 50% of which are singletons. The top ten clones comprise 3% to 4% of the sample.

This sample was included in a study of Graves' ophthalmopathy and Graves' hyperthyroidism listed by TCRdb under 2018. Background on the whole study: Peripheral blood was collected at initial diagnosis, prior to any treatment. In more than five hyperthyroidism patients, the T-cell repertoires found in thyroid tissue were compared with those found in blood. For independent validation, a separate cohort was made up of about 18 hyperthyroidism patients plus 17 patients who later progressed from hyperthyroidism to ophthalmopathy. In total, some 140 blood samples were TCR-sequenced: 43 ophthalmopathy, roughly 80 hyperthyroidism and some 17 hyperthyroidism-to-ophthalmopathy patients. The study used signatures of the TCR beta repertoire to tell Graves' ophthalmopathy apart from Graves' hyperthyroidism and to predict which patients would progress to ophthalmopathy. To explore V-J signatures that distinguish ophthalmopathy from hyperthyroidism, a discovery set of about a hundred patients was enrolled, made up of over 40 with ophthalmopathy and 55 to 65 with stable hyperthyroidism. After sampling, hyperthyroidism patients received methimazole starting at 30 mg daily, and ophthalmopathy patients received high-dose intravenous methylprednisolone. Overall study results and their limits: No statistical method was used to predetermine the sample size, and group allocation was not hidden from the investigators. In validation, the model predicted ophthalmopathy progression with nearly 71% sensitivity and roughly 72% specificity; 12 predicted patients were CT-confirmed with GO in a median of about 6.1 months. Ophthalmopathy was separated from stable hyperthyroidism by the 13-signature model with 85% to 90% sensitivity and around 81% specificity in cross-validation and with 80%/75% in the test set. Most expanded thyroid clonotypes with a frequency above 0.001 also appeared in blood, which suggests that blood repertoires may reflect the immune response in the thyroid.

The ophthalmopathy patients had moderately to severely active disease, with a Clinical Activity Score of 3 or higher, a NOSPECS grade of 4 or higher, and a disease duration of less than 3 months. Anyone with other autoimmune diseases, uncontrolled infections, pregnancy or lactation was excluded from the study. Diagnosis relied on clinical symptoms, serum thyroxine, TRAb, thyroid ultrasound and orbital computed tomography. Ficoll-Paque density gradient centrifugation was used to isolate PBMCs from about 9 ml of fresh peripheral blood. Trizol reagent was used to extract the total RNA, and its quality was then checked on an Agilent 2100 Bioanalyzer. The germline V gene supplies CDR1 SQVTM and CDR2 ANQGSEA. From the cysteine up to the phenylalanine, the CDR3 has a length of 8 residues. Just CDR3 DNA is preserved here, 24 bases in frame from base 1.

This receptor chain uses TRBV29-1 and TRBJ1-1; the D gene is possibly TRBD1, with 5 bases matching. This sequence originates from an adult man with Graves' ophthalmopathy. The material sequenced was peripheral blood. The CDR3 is CSVAGTVF. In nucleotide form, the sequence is TGCAGCGTTGCGGGGACGGTCTTT.